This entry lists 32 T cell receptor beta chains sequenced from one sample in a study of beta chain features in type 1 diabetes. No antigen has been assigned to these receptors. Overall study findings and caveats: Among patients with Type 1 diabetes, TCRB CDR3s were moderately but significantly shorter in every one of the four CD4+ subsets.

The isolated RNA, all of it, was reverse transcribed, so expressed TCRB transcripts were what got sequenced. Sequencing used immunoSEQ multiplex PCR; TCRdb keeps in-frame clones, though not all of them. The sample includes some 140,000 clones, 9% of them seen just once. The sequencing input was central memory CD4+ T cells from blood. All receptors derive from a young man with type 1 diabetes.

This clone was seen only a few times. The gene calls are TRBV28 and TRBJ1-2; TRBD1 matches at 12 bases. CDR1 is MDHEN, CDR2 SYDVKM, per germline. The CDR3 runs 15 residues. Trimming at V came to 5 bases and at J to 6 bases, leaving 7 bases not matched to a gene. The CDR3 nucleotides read TGTGCCAGCAGTACCGGGGGACAGGGGGCCAATGGCTACACCTTC. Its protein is CASSTGGQGANGYTF.

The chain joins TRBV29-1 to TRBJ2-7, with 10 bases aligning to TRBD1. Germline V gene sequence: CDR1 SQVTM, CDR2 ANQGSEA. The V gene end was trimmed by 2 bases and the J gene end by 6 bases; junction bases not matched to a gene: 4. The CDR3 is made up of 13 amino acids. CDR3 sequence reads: CSVERQGAGEQYF. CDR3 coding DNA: TGCAGCGTTGAACGACAGGGGGCTGGCGAGCAGTACTTC.

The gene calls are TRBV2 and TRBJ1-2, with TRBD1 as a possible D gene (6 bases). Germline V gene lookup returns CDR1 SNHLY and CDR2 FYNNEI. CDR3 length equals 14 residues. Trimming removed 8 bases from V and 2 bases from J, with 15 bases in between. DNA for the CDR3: TGTGCCAGCTCTGACTACAGGGTGAACTATGGCTACACCTTC. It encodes CASSDYRVNYGYTF.

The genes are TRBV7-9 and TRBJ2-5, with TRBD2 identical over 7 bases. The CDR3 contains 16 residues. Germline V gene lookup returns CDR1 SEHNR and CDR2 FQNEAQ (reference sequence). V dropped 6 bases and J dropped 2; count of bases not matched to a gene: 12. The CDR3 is CASSLNPGLRQETQYF. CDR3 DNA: TGTGCCAGCAGTTTAAATCCGGGACTAAGACAAGAGACCCAGTACTTC. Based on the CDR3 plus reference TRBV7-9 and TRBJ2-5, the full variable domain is DTGVSQNPRHKITKRGQNVTFRCDPISEHNRLYWYRQTLGQGPEFLTYFQNEAQLEKSRLLSDRFSAERPKGSFSTLEIQRTEQGDSAMYLCASSLNPGLRQETQYFGPGTRLLVL.

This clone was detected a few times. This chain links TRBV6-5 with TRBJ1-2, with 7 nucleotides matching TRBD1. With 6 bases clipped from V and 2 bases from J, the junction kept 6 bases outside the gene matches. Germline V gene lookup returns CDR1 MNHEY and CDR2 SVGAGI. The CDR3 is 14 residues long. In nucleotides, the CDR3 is TGTGCCAGCAGAGACGGGGGACAGAACTATGGCTACACCTTC. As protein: CASRDGGQNYGYTF.

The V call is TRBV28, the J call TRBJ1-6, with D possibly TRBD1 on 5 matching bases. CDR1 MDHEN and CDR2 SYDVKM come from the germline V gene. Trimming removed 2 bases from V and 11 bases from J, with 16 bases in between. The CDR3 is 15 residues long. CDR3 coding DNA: TGTGCCAGCAGTTTAGGCGGACACCCACGAACACCCCTCCACTTT. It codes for CASSLGGHPRTPLHF.

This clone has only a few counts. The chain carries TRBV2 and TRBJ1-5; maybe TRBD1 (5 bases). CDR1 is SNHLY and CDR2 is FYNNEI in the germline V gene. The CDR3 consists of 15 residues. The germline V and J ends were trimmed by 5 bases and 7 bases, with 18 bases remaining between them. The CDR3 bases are TGTGCCAGCAGTCGCCGACGGGGGGTAGAGCAGCCCCAGCATTTT. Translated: CASSRRRGVEQPQHF. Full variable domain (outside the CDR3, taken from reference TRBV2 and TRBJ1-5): EPEVTQTPSHQVTQMGQEVILRCVPISNHLYFYWYRQILGQKVEFLVSFYNNEISEKSEIFDDQFSVERPDGSNFTLKIRSTKLEDSAMYFCASSRRRGVEQPQHFGDGTRLSIL.

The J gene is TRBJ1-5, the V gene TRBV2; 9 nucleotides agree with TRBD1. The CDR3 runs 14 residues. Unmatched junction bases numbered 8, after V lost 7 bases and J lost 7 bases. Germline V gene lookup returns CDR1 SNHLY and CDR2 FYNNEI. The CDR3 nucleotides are TGTGCCAGCAATCCACAGGGGGCTGAACAGCCCCAGCATTTT. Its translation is CASNPQGAEQPQHF.

CDR3 DNA: TGCGCCAGCAGCTTGGAATACGGTACGGAGCAGTACTTC. As protein: CASSLEYGTEQYF. V and J are TRBV5-1 and TRBJ2-7; no clear D gene. Looked up from germline, CDR1 is SGHRS and CDR2 is YFSETQ. This CDR3 comprises 13 residues. The V end lost 0 bases, the J end lost 7 bases, and 11 bases lay between the germline ends.

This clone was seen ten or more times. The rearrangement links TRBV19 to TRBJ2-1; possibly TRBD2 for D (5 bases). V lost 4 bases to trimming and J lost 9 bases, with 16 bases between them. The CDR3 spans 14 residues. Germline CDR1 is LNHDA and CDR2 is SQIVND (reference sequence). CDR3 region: CASSTPPPSFEQFF. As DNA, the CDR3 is TGTGCCAGTAGTACCCCGCCCCCTAGCTTTGAGCAGTTCTTC.

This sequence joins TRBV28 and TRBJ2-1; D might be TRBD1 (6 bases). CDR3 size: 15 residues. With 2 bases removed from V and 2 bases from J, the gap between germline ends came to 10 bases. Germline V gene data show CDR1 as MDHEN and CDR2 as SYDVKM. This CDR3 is CASSLGTSAYNEQFF. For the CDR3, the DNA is TGTGCCAGCAGTTTAGGGACATCAGCCTACAATGAGCAGTTCTTC.

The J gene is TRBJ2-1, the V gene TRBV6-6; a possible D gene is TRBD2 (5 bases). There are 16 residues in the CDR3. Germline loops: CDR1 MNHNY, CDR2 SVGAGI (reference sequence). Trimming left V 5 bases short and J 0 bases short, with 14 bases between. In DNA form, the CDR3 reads TGTGCCAGCAGTCGCATTAGCGACCACTCCTACAATGAGCAGTTCTTC. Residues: CASSRISDHSYNEQFF.

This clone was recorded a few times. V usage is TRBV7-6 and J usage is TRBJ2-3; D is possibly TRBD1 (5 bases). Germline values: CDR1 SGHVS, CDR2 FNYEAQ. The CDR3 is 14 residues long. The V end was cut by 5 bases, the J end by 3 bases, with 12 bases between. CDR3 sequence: CASSATTATDTQYF. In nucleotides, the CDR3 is TGTGCCAGCAGCGCTACGACAGCTACAGATACGCAGTATTTT.

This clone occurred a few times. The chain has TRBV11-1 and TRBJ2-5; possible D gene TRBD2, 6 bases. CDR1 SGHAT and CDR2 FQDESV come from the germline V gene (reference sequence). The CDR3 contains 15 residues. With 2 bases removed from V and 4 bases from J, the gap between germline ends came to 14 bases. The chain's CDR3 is CASSLTPDYRETQYF. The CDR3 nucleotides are TGTGCCAGCAGCTTAACTCCGGACTATAGAGAGACCCAGTACTTC.

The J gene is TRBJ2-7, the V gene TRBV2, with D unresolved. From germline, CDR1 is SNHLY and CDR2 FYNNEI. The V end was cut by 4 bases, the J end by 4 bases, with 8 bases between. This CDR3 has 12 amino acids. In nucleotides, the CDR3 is TGTGCCAGCAGTGTCGGCGGTTACGAGCAGTACTTC. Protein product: CASSVGGYEQYF.

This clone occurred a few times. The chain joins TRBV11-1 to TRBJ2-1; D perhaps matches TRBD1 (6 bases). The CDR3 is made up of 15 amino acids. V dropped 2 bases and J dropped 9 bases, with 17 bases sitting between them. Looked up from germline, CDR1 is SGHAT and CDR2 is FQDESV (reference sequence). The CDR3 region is CASSLLVQGEVEQFF. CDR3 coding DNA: TGTGCCAGCAGCTTATTGGTACAGGGAGAGGTTGAGCAGTTCTTC.

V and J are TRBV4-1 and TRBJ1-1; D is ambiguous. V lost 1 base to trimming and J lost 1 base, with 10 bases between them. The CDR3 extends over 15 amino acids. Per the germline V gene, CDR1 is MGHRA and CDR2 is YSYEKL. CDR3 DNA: TGCGCCAGCAGCCAAGTTGGTAGCAGGAACACTGAAGCTTTCTTT. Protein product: CASSQVGSRNTEAFF.

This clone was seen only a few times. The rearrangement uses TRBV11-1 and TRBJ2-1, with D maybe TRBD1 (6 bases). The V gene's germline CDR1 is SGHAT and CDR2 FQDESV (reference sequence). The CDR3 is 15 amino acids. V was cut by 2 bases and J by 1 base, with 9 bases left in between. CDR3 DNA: TGTGCCAGCAGCTTATCAGGGGTATCCTACAATGAGCAGTTCTTC. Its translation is CASSLSGVSYNEQFF.

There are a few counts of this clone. In nucleotides, the CDR3 is TGTGCCAGCAGCTTAGCGGGATCTGGAAACACCATATATTTT. Protein product: CASSLAGSGNTIYF. The chain links TRBV11-2 to TRBJ1-3; no reliable D call. The CDR3 sequence is 14 residues long. Looked up from germline, CDR1 is SGHAT and CDR2 is FQNNGV. V shed 1 base and J shed 1 base, with 5 bases lying between them.

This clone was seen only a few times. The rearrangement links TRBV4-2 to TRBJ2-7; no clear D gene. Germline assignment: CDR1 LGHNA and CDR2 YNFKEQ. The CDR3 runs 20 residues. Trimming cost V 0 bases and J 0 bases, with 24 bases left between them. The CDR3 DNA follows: TGTGCCAGCAGCCAAGATTTGAAATTTCCCCACAGCCATCTCTCCTACGAGCAGTACTTC. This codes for CASSQDLKFPHSHLSYEQYF.

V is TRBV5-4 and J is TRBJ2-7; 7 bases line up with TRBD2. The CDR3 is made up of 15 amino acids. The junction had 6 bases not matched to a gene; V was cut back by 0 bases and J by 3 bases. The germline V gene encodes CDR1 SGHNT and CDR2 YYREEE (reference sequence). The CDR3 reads CASSLAGGVFYEQYF. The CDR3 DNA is TGTGCCAGCAGCTTGGCTGGGGGGGTTTTCTACGAGCAGTACTTC.

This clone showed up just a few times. Here the CDR3 reads CASSPQSVGGRNTEAFF. CDR3 nucleotide sequence: TGTGCCAGCTCACCGCAGTCCGTTGGGGGGAGGAACACTGAAGCTTTCTTT. J is TRBJ1-1 and V is TRBV18, with a weak D call TRBD1 (5 bases). Germline CDR1 KGHSH, CDR2 LQKENI. This CDR3 contains 17 residues. The V gene lost 3 bases and the J gene lost 1 base, with 18 bases spanning the gap.

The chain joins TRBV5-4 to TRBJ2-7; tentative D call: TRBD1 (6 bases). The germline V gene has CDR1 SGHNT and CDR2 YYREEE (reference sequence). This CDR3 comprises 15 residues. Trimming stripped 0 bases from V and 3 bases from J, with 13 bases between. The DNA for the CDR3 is TGTGCCAGCAGCTTGGCCGGGACATTCGACTACGAGCAGTACTTC. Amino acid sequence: CASSLAGTFDYEQYF.

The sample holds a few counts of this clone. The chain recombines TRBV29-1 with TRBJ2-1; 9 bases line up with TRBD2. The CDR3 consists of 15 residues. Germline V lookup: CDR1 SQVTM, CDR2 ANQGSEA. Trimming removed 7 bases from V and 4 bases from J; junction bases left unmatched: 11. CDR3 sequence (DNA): TGCAGCGCCCGAACCCCACTAGCGGGTTACAATGAGCAGTTCTTC. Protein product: CSARTPLAGYNEQFF.

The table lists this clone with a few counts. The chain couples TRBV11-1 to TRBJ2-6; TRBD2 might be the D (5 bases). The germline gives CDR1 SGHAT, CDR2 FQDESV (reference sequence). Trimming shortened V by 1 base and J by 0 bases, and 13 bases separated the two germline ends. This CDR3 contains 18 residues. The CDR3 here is CASSLVPGLGSGANVLTF. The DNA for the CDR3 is TGTGCCAGCAGCTTAGTACCCGGACTGGGCTCTGGGGCCAACGTCCTGACTTTC.

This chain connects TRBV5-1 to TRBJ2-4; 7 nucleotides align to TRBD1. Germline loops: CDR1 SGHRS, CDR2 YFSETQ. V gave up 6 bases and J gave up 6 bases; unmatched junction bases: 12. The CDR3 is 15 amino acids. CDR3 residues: CASKELEGAGNIQYF. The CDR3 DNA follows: TGCGCCAGCAAAGAGCTCGAGGGGGCGGGAAACATTCAGTACTTC.

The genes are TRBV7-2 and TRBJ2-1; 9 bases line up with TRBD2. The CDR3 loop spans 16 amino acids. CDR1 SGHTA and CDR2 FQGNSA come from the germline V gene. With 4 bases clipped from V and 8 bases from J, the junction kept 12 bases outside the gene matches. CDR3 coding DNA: TGTGCCAGCAGCTCCACCCCCCCGCGGGGGGGTTATGAGCAGTTCTTC. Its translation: CASSSTPPRGGYEQFF.

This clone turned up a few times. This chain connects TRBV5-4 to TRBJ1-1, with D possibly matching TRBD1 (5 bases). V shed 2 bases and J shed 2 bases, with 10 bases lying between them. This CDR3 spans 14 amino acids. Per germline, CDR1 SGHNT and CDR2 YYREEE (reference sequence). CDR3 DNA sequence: TGTGCCAGCAGCTTCCCAGGGTCAAACACTGAAGCTTTCTTT. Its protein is CASSFPGSNTEAFF. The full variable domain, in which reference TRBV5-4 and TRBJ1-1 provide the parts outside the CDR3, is ETGVTQSPTHLIKTRGQQVTLRCSSQSGHNTVSWYQQALGQGPQFIFQYYREEENGRGNFPPRFSGLQFPNYSSELNVNALELDDSALYLCASSFPGSNTEAFFGQGTRLTVV.

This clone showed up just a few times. The CDR3 loop reads CASGSYSYGYTF. In nucleotides, the CDR3 is TGTGCCAGCGGGTCCTACAGCTATGGCTACACCTTC. This chain joins TRBV2 and TRBJ1-2; D is uncertain. The CDR3 is 12 amino acids. V was trimmed by 8 bases and J by 4 bases, leaving 11 bases between them. Germline V gene sequence: CDR1 SNHLY, CDR2 FYNNEI.

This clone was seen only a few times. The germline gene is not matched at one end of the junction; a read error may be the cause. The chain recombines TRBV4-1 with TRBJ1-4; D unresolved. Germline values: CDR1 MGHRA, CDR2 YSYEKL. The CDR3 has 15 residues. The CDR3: CASSQEPARGEKLFF. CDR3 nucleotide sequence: TGTGCCAGCAGCCAAGAGCCGGCGCGCGGTGAAAAACTGTTTTTT.

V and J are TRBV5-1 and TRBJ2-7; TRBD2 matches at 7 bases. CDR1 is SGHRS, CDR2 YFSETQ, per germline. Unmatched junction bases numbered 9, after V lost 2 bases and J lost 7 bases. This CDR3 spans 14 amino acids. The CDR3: CASSFDGGSSEQYF. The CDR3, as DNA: TGCGCCAGCAGCTTTGACGGGGGGAGTTCGGAGCAGTACTTC.

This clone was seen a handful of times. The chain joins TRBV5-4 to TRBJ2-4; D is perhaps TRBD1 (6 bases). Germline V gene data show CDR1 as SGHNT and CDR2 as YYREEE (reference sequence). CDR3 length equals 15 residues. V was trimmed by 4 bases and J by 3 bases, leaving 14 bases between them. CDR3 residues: CASSRLGADKNIQYF. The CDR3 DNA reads TGTGCCAGCAGCCGGTTGGGGGCCGACAAAAACATTCAGTACTTC.